Detailed here is one TCR beta chain. What it recognizes is unknown. Profiling relied on immunoSEQ multiplex PCR, and the TCRdb table lists in-frame clones only, not all of them. The sample has 80,000 to 95,000 clones; around 88% are singletons. The entry originates in a study of identifying expanded T cells in peripheral blood. Study-wide findings and caveats: Technical replicates showed 0.9 to 1.5 changed clones; two weeks 15 to 20; four weeks 19. Approximately two-week clone count variance significantly increased as total template count grew.

Looked up from germline, CDR1 is GTSNPN and CDR2 is SVGIG (reference sequence). The CDR3 loop spans 14 amino acids. V shed 2 bases and J 4 bases; nucleotides not matched to a gene: 4. Healthy donors had no documented immune events, such as infections, while sampled. This TCR was recovered from a person aged 18 to 75 in good health. This chain joins TRBV30 and TRBJ1-3, with TRBD1 identical over 8 bases. The sample comprised blood. In DNA form, the CDR3 reads TGTGCCTGGAGTACCGGGGACAGGGGAAACACCATATATTTT. Translating gives CAWSTGDRGNTIYF.